This passage covers 23 T cell receptor beta chains from one sample sequenced in a study of cytomegalovirus exposure and HLA in healthy donors. PCR involved 60 Vbeta and 13 Jbeta primers. Profiled with immunoSEQ multiplex PCR; TCRdb holds only in-frame clones, not every one. The sample comprises about 130,000 clones, around 80% of which are singletons, and around 2.2% rests with the top ten. The sequenced sample was PBMCs. Receptor source: a young man in good health and CMV-seronegative.

V is TRBV5-5 and J is TRBJ1-2; D unresolved. The V end lost 2 bases, the J end lost 3 bases, and 8 bases lay between the germline ends. CDR3 length: 13 amino acids. Germline V lookup: CDR1 SGHKS, CDR2 YYEKEE (reference sequence). This chain's CDR3 is CASSFSLDYGYTF. In DNA, the CDR3 is TGTGCCAGCAGCTTTAGTTTGGACTATGGCTACACCTTC. The whole variable domain, filled in from reference TRBV5-5 and TRBJ1-2, reads DAGVTQSPTHLIKTRGQQVTLRCSPISGHKSVSWYQQVLGQGPQFIFQYYEKEERGRGNFPDRFSARQFPNYSSELNVNALLLGDSALYLCASSFSLDYGYTFGSGTRLTVV.

The chain carries TRBV27 and TRBJ2-1; D unclear. Germline CDR1 reads MNHEY; CDR2 reads SMNVEV (reference sequence). This CDR3 is built from 18 residues. V dropped 2 bases and J dropped 0 bases, with 17 bases sitting between them. The CDR3 DNA reads as TGTGCCAGCAGTTTAACCATCCCTGGAGCGCTCTCCTACAATGAGCAGTTCTTC. Its translation is CASSLTIPGALSYNEQFF.

The J gene is TRBJ2-5, the V gene TRBV5-6, with D uncertain. Trimming cost V 3 bases and J 0 bases, with 6 bases left between them. Per the germline V gene, CDR1 is SGHDT and CDR2 is YYEEEE. This CDR3 has 13 residues. CDR3 loop: CASSSTNQETQYF. The CDR3 coding sequence is TGTGCCAGCAGCTCTACTAACCAAGAGACCCAGTACTTC.

The chain employs TRBV18 and TRBJ2-7; 11 bases agree with TRBD1. The CDR3 has 15 residues. V lost 1 base, J lost 6 bases, and 5 bases stayed unmatched. Per germline, CDR1 KGHSH and CDR2 LQKENI. CDR3 sequence: CASSPRGQGAAEQYF. In nucleotides, the CDR3 is TGTGCCAGCTCACCACGAGGACAGGGGGCGGCCGAGCAGTACTTC.

In its sample, this clone was seen once. V usage is TRBV6-5 and J usage is TRBJ2-5, with 9 bases identical to TRBD1. This CDR3 comprises 14 residues. The trim removed 0 bases at V and 11 bases at J, leaving 7 bases unmatched. Germline V gives CDR1 MNHEY, CDR2 SVGAGI. In DNA form, the CDR3 reads TGTGCCAGCAGTTACTCCGCGGGACAGGGTGGGCAGTACTTC. Its translation: CASSYSAGQGGQYF.

This clone showed up just a few times. V usage is TRBV7-7 and J usage is TRBJ2-1; possible D gene TRBD2, 5 bases. CDR3 size: 14 residues. The germline gives CDR1 SSHAT, CDR2 FNYEAQ (reference sequence). The V gene lost 2 bases and the J gene lost 8 bases, with 13 bases spanning the gap. The CDR3 DNA is TGTGCCAGCAGCTTAAGCCCTCTAGCCGATGAGCAGTTCTTC. Translating gives CASSLSPLADEQFF.

The chain employs TRBV11-2 and TRBJ2-1; D is ambiguous. The CDR3 has 13 residues. Trimming took 4 bases from V and 6 from J, leaving 10 bases between them. CDR1 is SGHAT, CDR2 FQNNGV, per germline. The CDR3 DNA reads as TGTGCCAGCAGCTCCTCTCCCCTCAATGAGCAGTTCTTC. Amino acids: CASSSSPLNEQFF.

The V and J genes are TRBV11-3 and TRBJ2-7; TRBD1 agrees at 8 bases. V trimming: 5 bases; J trimming: 5 bases; junction bases outside the gene matches: 11. The CDR3 contains 15 residues. CDR1 is SGHNT, CDR2 YENEEA, per germline. The CDR3 loop reads CASSPGQGSGNEQYF. The DNA of the CDR3 is TGTGCCAGCAGCCCTGGACAGGGTAGTGGGAACGAGCAGTACTTC. The whole variable domain, filled in from reference TRBV11-3 and TRBJ2-7, reads EAGVVQSPRYKIIEKKQPVAFWCNPISGHNTLYWYLQNLGQGPELLIRYENEEAVDDSQLPKDRFSAERLKGVDSTLKIQPAELGDSAVYLCASSPGQGSGNEQYFGPGTRLTVT.

The rearrangement uses TRBV28 and TRBJ1-2; 10 bases match TRBD1. Per germline, CDR1 MDHEN and CDR2 SYDVKM. The CDR3 is 18 amino acids. The junction had 15 bases not matched to a gene; V was cut back by 7 bases and J by 1 base. CDR3 residues: CASTALGTGDTGNYGYTF. CDR3 nucleotide sequence: TGTGCCAGCACCGCTTTGGGGACAGGGGATACCGGTAACTATGGCTACACCTTC.

The chain uses TRBV9 and TRBJ2-7; 8 nucleotides agree with TRBD2. The CDR3 sequence is 17 residues long. Per germline, CDR1 SGDLS and CDR2 YYNGEE. V shed 4 bases, J shed 0 bases, and the junction held 12 bases outside the gene matches. The CDR3 DNA reads as TGTGCCAGCAGCCCGGGCGGTAGCGGGGTACTCTCCTACGAGCAGTACTTC. This codes for CASSPGGSGVLSYEQYF.

The V and J genes are TRBV4-1 and TRBJ2-3; D is ambiguous. V lost 1 base and J lost 10, with 12 bases in between. The CDR3 runs 13 residues. Germline CDR1 and CDR2: MGHRA and YSYEKL. In nucleotides, the CDR3 is TGCGCCAGCAGCCAAGGGTTCGAGCGTCCGCAGTATTTT. Translated: CASSQGFERPQYF.

In regard to this clone: An end of the junction does not agree with germline; a read error may underlie this. The rearrangement links TRBV7-9 to TRBJ2-7; D not certain. This CDR3 is 12 amino acids long. The germline V gene encodes CDR1 SEHNR and CDR2 FQNEAQ (reference sequence). Here the CDR3 reads CSSSLVVNEQYF. The CDR3 DNA sequence: TGTTCCAGCAGCTTAGTAGTGAACGAGCAGTACTTC.

This clone was observed a few times. The rearrangement joins TRBV18 to TRBJ1-1, with 9 positions matching TRBD1. Germline V CDR1 and CDR2: KGHSH, LQKENI. The CDR3 is 14 residues long. J gave up 7 bases and V 3 bases, and 6 bases lay outside the gene matches. Here the CDR3 reads CASSPGTGSDEAFF. The CDR3, as DNA: TGTGCCAGCTCACCCGGGACAGGGTCTGATGAAGCTTTCTTT.

This chain joins TRBV4-1 and TRBJ2-7; 10 bases are shared with TRBD1. The CDR3 consists of 15 residues. Germline trimming cut 3 bases from V and 3 bases from J; bases unmatched to any gene: 5. The germline V gene encodes CDR1 MGHRA and CDR2 YSYEKL. The CDR3 DNA follows: TGCGCCAGCAGCCATGTCGGACAGGGGGTCTACGAGCAGTACTTC. Encoded protein: CASSHVGQGVYEQYF.

Concerning this clone itself: The same CDR3 also results from other DNA sequences found in this sample. This rearrangement joins TRBV5-1 to TRBJ2-5, with D unresolved. This CDR3 comprises 11 residues. The germline V gene encodes CDR1 SGHRS and CDR2 YFSETQ. V was pared by 4 bases and J by 2 bases, with 3 bases between. The CDR3 region has the DNA TGCGCCAGCAGCCTACAAGAGACCCAGTACTTC. It yields the protein CASSLQETQYF. The full variable domain, in which reference TRBV5-1 and TRBJ2-5 provide the parts outside the CDR3, is KAGVTQTPRYLIKTRGQQVTLSCSPISGHRSVSWYQQTPGQGLQFLFEYFSETQRNKGNFPGRFSGRQFSNSRSEMNVSTLELGDSALYLCASSLQETQYFGPGTRLLVL.

The genes are TRBV4-1 and TRBJ1-5, with D perhaps TRBD1 (6 bases). The CDR3 length is 16 residues. V gave up 1 base and J gave up 3 bases, with 13 bases separating them. Germline V gene sequence: CDR1 MGHRA, CDR2 YSYEKL. The chain's CDR3 is CASSQVGTGNNQPQHF. In DNA, the CDR3 is TGCGCCAGCAGCCAAGTTGGAACAGGGAACAATCAGCCCCAGCATTTT.

This chain uses TRBV5-4 with TRBJ2-3; 10 bases fit TRBD2. The CDR3 runs to 15 residues. Germline trimming cut 5 bases from V and 6 bases from J; bases unmatched to any gene: 9. Looked up from germline, CDR1 is SGHNT and CDR2 is YYREEE (reference sequence). The CDR3 loop reads CASRHSSGRGDTQYF. CDR3 in DNA: TGTGCCAGCAGGCATTCTAGCGGGAGAGGGGATACGCAGTATTTT. The full variable domain, completed using reference TRBV5-4 and TRBJ2-3, is ETGVTQSPTHLIKTRGQQVTLRCSSQSGHNTVSWYQQALGQGPQFIFQYYREEENGRGNFPPRFSGLQFPNYSSELNVNALELDDSALYLCASRHSSGRGDTQYFGPGTRLTVL.

The gene calls are TRBV15 and TRBJ2-7; D perhaps matches TRBD1 (6 bases). The CDR3 extends over 13 amino acids. The germline gives CDR1 LNHNV, CDR2 YYDKDF (reference sequence). The V end lost 5 bases, the J end lost 2 bases, and 10 bases lay between the germline ends. Here the CDR3 reads CATSRYRAYEQYF. The CDR3, as DNA: TGTGCCACCAGCCGTTACAGGGCCTACGAGCAGTACTTC.

This clone has only one observation. The V gene is TRBV5-6, the J gene TRBJ2-1, with 7 nucleotides matching TRBD2. The CDR3 contains 14 residues. CDR1 is SGHDT, CDR2 YYEEEE, per germline. With V trimmed by 1 base and J by 6 bases, 4 bases remained unmatched. CDR3 amino acids: CASSLYSGGNEQFF. The CDR3 DNA reads TGTGCCAGCAGCTTGTACTCGGGGGGCAATGAGCAGTTCTTC.

This clone is a singleton in its sample. Here the CDR3 DNA reads TGTGCCAGCAGCTTAGACGTCGGGGTTTTCGCCTACGAGCAGTACTTC. Residues: CASSLDVGVFAYEQYF. V gene TRBV11-2 combines with J gene TRBJ2-7; D is possibly TRBD2 (5 bases). Trimming took off 0 bases at V and 2 bases at J, with 14 bases between the two ends. The CDR3 runs 16 residues. CDR1 SGHAT and CDR2 FQNNGV come from the germline V gene. Drawing the rest from reference TRBV11-2 and TRBJ2-7, the complete variable domain is EAGVAQSPRYKIIEKRQSVAFWCNPISGHATLYWYQQILGQGPKLLIQFQNNGVVDDSQLPKDRFSAERLKGVDSTLKIQPAKLEDSAVYLCASSLDVGVFAYEQYFGPGTRLTVT.

CDR3 in DNA: TGTGCCAGCAGTGACCCCGGGCGTATCGGAGGAGATACGCAGTATTTT. Encoded protein: CASSDPGRIGGDTQYF. The chain employs TRBV6-1 and TRBJ2-3; TRBD2 is a possible D gene (5 bases). Germline assignment: CDR1 MNHNS and CDR2 SASEGT. CDR3 length equals 16 residues. V gave up 3 bases and J gave up 5 bases, with 18 bases separating them.

The chain uses TRBV7-9 and TRBJ2-5; unclear D gene. The assigned J gene may be wrong: the sequence end matches TRBJ2-7 better. Germline CDR1 SEHNR, CDR2 FQNEAQ (reference sequence). The CDR3 runs 12 residues. The CDR3 DNA follows: TGTGCCAGCACCCCTAACCCCTACGAGCAGTACTTC. Its translation: CASTPNPYEQYF.

This sequence joins TRBV10-3 and TRBJ2-5, with 8 bases that match TRBD2. The J call is doubtful: the DNA matches TRBJ2-7 better. The CDR3 is made up of 14 amino acids. From germline, CDR1 is ENHRY and CDR2 SYGVKD. CDR3 in amino acids: CAIRSRREANEQYF. CDR3 DNA: TGTGCCATCAGAAGTCGGCGGGAGGCGAACGAGCAGTACTTC.